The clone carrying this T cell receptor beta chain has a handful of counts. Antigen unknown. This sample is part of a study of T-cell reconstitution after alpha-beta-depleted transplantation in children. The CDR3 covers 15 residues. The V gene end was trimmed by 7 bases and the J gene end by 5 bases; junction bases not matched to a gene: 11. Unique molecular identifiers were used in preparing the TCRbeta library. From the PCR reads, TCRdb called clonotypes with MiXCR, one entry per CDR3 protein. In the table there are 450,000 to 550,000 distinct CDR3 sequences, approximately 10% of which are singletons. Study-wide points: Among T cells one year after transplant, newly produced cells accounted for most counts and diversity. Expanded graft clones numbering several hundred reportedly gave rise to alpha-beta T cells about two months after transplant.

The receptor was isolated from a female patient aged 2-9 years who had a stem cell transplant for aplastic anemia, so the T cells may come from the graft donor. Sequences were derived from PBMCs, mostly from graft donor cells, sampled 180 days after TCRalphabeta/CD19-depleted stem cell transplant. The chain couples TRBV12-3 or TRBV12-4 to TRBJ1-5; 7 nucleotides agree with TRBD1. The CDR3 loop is CASTPDRASHQPQHF. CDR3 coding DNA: TGTGCCAGCACCCCCGACAGGGCTTCTCATCAGCCCCAGCATTTT.